These 9 T cell receptor beta chains were all obtained from the same sample, sequenced in a study of blood T cell repertoires in COVID-19. Data came from immunoSEQ multiplex PCR; TCRdb stores just in-frame clones and leaves some out. Among around 160,000 clones listed, 87% were seen once. The sequenced sample consisted of PBMCs or T cells enriched from blood (not recorded which). The receptors were gathered from a woman aged 35 to 49 who had been exposed to COVID-19.

This chain uses TRBV12-3 or TRBV12-4 with TRBJ1-1, with D possibly being TRBD1 (5 bases). The CDR3 is 12 amino acids. The ends were cut back, 6 bases at V and 5 bases at J, with 10 bases in the middle. CDR3: CASRWGGTEAFF. DNA of the CDR3: TGTGCCAGCAGGTGGGGGGGAACTGAAGCTTTCTTT.

The chain combines TRBV5-1 with TRBJ1-1, with D perhaps matching TRBD1 (5 bases). The germline CDR1 and CDR2 sequences are SGHRS and YFSETQ. This CDR3 contains 14 residues. Between the trimmed V and J ends, which lost 6 bases and 0 bases, there was a span of 12 bases. The CDR3 DNA follows: TGCGCCAGCACTGGGGCTCGAATGAACACTGAAGCTTTCTTT. This encodes CASTGARMNTEAFF. The whole variable domain, remainder taken from reference TRBV5-1 and TRBJ1-1, is KAGVTQTPRYLIKTRGQQVTLSCSPISGHRSVSWYQQTPGQGLQFLFEYFSETQRNKGNFPGRFSGRQFSNSRSEMNVSTLELGDSALYLCASTGARMNTEAFFGQGTRLTVV.

The chain has TRBV28 and TRBJ2-3, with 7 positions matching TRBD1. The CDR3 has 15 residues. The J segment lost 0 bases and the V segment lost 6 bases, leaving 6 bases of the junction unmatched. CDR1 MDHEN and CDR2 SYDVKM come from the germline V gene. The CDR3 nucleotides are TGTGCCAGCAGCCCGACAGGGATTAGCACAGATACGCAGTATTTT. This translates into CASSPTGISTDTQYF.

The chain is built from TRBV11-2 and TRBJ2-1, with D tentatively TRBD2 (6 bases). Germline V gene data show CDR1 as SGHAT and CDR2 as FQNNGV. With 7 bases removed from V and 8 bases from J, the gap between germline ends came to 18 bases. This CDR3 has 14 residues. CDR3: CASTPEAGGDEQFF. DNA for the CDR3: TGTGCCAGCACCCCCGAGGCGGGCGGGGATGAGCAGTTCTTC. Drawing the rest from reference TRBV11-2 and TRBJ2-1, the complete variable domain is EAGVAQSPRYKIIEKRQSVAFWCNPISGHATLYWYQQILGQGPKLLIQFQNNGVVDDSQLPKDRFSAERLKGVDSTLKIQPAKLEDSAVYLCASTPEAGGDEQFFGPGTRLTVL.

This chain connects TRBV10-3 to TRBJ2-1, with 9 bases fitting TRBD1. Germline values: CDR1 ENHRY, CDR2 SYGVKD. V lost 4 bases and J lost 4; bases outside the gene matches: 5. The CDR3 spans 15 residues. In nucleotides, the CDR3 is TGTGCCATCAGTGCCCGGGACAGGGCGTACAATGAGCAGTTCTTC. It specifies CAISARDRAYNEQFF.

V is TRBV5-4 and J is TRBJ1-1; D is undetermined. The CDR3 covers 11 residues. Trimming took 4 bases from V and 2 from J, leaving 3 bases between them. Germline V gives CDR1 SGHNT, CDR2 YYREEE (reference sequence). The CDR3 DNA reads TGTGCCAGCAGCATAAACACTGAAGCTTTCTTT. Amino acids: CASSINTEAFF.

This clone was observed a handful of times. V and J are TRBV4-2 and TRBJ2-1; 9 bases map to TRBD1. Germline values: CDR1 LGHNA, CDR2 YNFKEQ. V dropped 3 bases and J dropped 4; count of bases not matched to a gene: 4. The CDR3 spans 15 residues. The CDR3 sequence: CASSHPGQGYNEQFF. DNA of the CDR3: TGTGCCAGCAGCCACCCGGGACAGGGATACAATGAGCAGTTCTTC.

The chain employs TRBV14 and TRBJ2-1; D not certain. The CDR3 spans 14 residues. Trimming cost V 4 bases and J 4 bases, with 11 bases left between them. Germline CDR1 is SGHDN and CDR2 is FVKESK. DNA of the CDR3: TGTGCCAGCAGCCGAGGCCTCCTATACAATGAGCAGTTCTTC. As protein: CASSRGLLYNEQFF. Together with reference TRBV14 and TRBJ2-1, the CDR3 gives the full variable domain: EAGVTQFPSHSVIEKGQTVTLRCDPISGHDNLYWYRRVMGKEIKFLLHFVKESKQDESGMPNNRFLAERTGGTYSTLKVQPAELEDSGVYFCASSRGLLYNEQFFGPGTRLTVL.

The chain combines TRBV5-4 with TRBJ2-7, with TRBD2 identical over 13 bases. CDR1 SGHNT and CDR2 YYREEE come from the germline V gene (reference sequence). Trimming removed 3 bases from V and 4 bases from J; junction bases left unmatched: 7. The CDR3 runs 16 residues. The CDR3: CASSSRTSGSNYEQYF. In nucleotides, the CDR3 is TGTGCCAGCAGCTCGAGGACTAGCGGGAGTAATTACGAGCAGTACTTC.